This is a list of T cell receptor beta chains from one sample in a study of T cell responses to AZD1222 COVID-19 vaccine. Measured with immunoSEQ multiplex PCR; TCRdb has only the in-frame clones, and not every one. The table has around 100,000 clones, roughly 85% seen once. The material was peripheral blood, obtained 28 days after the second AZD1222 dose. All receptors derive from an adult who received the AZD1222 COVID-19 vaccine. Both conserved end residues are part of each CDR3. The D gene is left open where the match is weak. Size is omitted from some rows. Given values are once, few, many or a class for expanded clones.

d_call: NA; clone_size: NA; v_call: TRBV11-3; j_call: TRBJ2-1; cdr3_aa: CASSSRVGSYNEQFF; cdr3_nt: TGTGCCAGCAGCTCGAGAGTCGGTTCCTACAATGAGCAGTTCTTC
d_call: TRBD1; clone_size: NA; v_call: TRBV7-9; j_call: TRBJ1-1; cdr3_aa: CASSHTRTGVGAFF; cdr3_nt: TGTGCCAGCAGCCACACCCGGACAGGGGTGGGAGCTTTCTTT
d_call: TRBD2; clone_size: NA; v_call: TRBV3-1/TRBV3-2; j_call: TRBJ2-3; cdr3_aa: CASRARAGGPPRTQYF; cdr3_nt: TGTGCCAGCAGAGCACGAGCGGGAGGCCCCCCCCGTACGCAGTATTTT
d_call: NA; clone_size: NA; v_call: TRBV28; j_call: TRBJ1-5; cdr3_aa: CASSLSLTGYQPQHF; cdr3_nt: TGTGCCAGCAGTTTATCTCTAACGGGTTATCAGCCCCAGCATTTT
d_call: NA; clone_size: NA; v_call: TRBV10-1; j_call: TRBJ1-6; cdr3_aa: CASSGPQGGTRCSPLHF; cdr3_nt: TGCGCCAGCAGTGGGCCTCAAGGTGGGACCCGGTGTTCACCCCTCCACTTT
d_call: NA; clone_size: once; v_call: TRBV7-8; j_call: TRBJ2-7; cdr3_aa: CASSLGAGVYEQYF; cdr3_nt: TGTGCCAGCAGCTTAGGGGCAGGTGTCTACGAGCAGTACTTC
d_call: TRBD1; clone_size: NA; v_call: TRBV28; j_call: TRBJ1-5; cdr3_aa: CASSLGRTGRNQPQHF; cdr3_nt: TGTGCCAGCAGTCTCGGCCGGACAGGCCGAAATCAGCCCCAGCATTTT
d_call: NA; clone_size: once; v_call: TRBV6-1; j_call: TRBJ2-1; cdr3_aa: CASSEDRTSEQFF; cdr3_nt: TGTGCCAGCAGTGAAGACAGGACGAGTGAGCAGTTCTTC
d_call: TRBD1; clone_size: few; v_call: TRBV4-1; j_call: TRBJ1-2; cdr3_aa: CASSDNRGGLPGYTF; cdr3_nt: TGCGCCAGCAGCGATAACAGGGGCGGCCTCCCCGGCTACACCTTC
d_call: TRBD1; clone_size: NA; v_call: TRBV5-3; j_call: TRBJ2-3; cdr3_aa: CARSGWTGGASTDTQYF; cdr3_nt: TGTGCCAGAAGCGGATGGACAGGGGGCGCGAGCACAGATACGCAGTATTTT
d_call: NA; clone_size: NA; v_call: TRBV5-1; j_call: TRBJ2-3; cdr3_aa: CASSLVRTSGKGEYF; cdr3_nt: TGCGCCAGCAGCTTGGTGCGGACTAGTGGGAAGGGGGAGTATTTT
d_call: NA; clone_size: once; v_call: TRBV19; j_call: TRBJ2-1; cdr3_aa: CASSITSSYEQFF; cdr3_nt: TGTGCCAGTAGTATTACTAGCTCGTATGAGCAGTTCTTC
d_call: TRBD1; clone_size: NA; v_call: TRBV13; j_call: TRBJ1-2; cdr3_aa: CASSTRWGTGEGYTF; cdr3_nt: TGTGCCAGCAGCACCCGGTGGGGGACAGGGGAGGGCTACACCTTC
d_call: NA; clone_size: NA; v_call: TRBV11-3; j_call: TRBJ2-1; cdr3_aa: CASSLGEGVGNEQFF; cdr3_nt: TGTGCCAGCAGCTTAGGGGAGGGGGTAGGGAATGAGCAGTTCTTC
d_call: NA; clone_size: once; v_call: TRBV6-6; j_call: TRBJ1-5; cdr3_aa: CASTVPGVNQPQHF; cdr3_nt: TGTGCCAGCACGGTTCCAGGGGTCAATCAGCCCCAGCATTTT
d_call: NA; clone_size: NA; v_call: TRBV4-1; j_call: TRBJ1-2; cdr3_aa: CASSHNHGYTF; cdr3_nt: TGCGCCAGCAGCCACAATCACGGTTACACCTTC
d_call: NA; clone_size: NA; v_call: TRBV6-1; j_call: TRBJ1-6; cdr3_aa: CASSEQANSPLHF; cdr3_nt: TGTGCCAGCAGTGAACAGGCGAATTCACCCCTCCACTTT
d_call: NA; clone_size: NA; v_call: TRBV6-5; j_call: TRBJ2-7; cdr3_aa: CASMYSYEQYF; cdr3_nt: TGTGCCAGCATGTACTCTTACGAGCAGTACTTC
d_call: NA; clone_size: NA; v_call: TRBV18; j_call: TRBJ1-2; cdr3_aa: CASSPDGSWLYGYTF; cdr3_nt: TGTGCCAGCTCACCCGACGGCTCCTGGCTATATGGCTACACCTTC
d_call: TRBD1; clone_size: NA; v_call: TRBV28; j_call: TRBJ1-6; cdr3_aa: CASSFGTGGRLDSPLHF; cdr3_nt: TGTGCCAGCAGTTTCGGGACAGGGGGCCGGTTGGATTCACCCCTCCACTTT
d_call: TRBD2; clone_size: NA; v_call: TRBV28; j_call: TRBJ2-7; cdr3_aa: CASRSPGLAVRNEQYF; cdr3_nt: TGTGCCAGCAGATCCCCGGGACTAGCGGTCCGGAACGAGCAGTACTTC
d_call: NA; clone_size: NA; v_call: TRBV7-9; j_call: TRBJ1-1; cdr3_aa: CASSPSGALNTEAFF; cdr3_nt: TGTGCCAGCAGCCCATCAGGGGCGTTGAACACTGAAGCTTTCTTT
d_call: NA; clone_size: NA; v_call: TRBV5-1; j_call: TRBJ2-1; cdr3_aa: CASSLVRSPEQFF; cdr3_nt: TGCGCCAGCAGCTTGGTACGTTCCCCCGAGCAGTTCTTC
d_call: TRBD2; clone_size: NA; v_call: TRBV2; j_call: TRBJ2-7; cdr3_aa: CASTVAGDFEQYF; cdr3_nt: TGTGCCAGCACGGTAGCGGGAGACTTCGAGCAGTACTTC
d_call: NA; clone_size: NA; v_call: TRBV7-9; j_call: TRBJ2-7; cdr3_aa: CASSLDVKSYEQYF; cdr3_nt: TGTGCCAGCAGCCTAGATGTCAAATCCTACGAGCAGTACTTC
d_call: TRBD1; clone_size: NA; v_call: TRBV12-3/TRBV12-4; j_call: TRBJ1-2; cdr3_aa: CASSLGQGYGYTF; cdr3_nt: TGTGCCAGCAGTTTAGGACAGGGCTATGGCTACACCTTC
d_call: NA; clone_size: NA; v_call: TRBV6-5; j_call: TRBJ2-1; cdr3_aa: CASSYSRGSGEQFF; cdr3_nt: TGTGCCAGCAGTTACTCTAGGGGCAGTGGTGAGCAGTTCTTC
d_call: NA; clone_size: NA; v_call: TRBV29-1; j_call: TRBJ2-3; cdr3_aa: CSTRAGGGSDTQYF; cdr3_nt: TGCAGCACCCGAGCGGGCGGTGGGTCAGATACGCAGTATTTT
d_call: NA; clone_size: once; v_call: TRBV18; j_call: TRBJ2-1; cdr3_aa: CASSPVKSSYNEQFF; cdr3_nt: TGTGCCAGCTCACCAGTTAAAAGCTCCTACAATGAGCAGTTCTTC
d_call: TRBD1; clone_size: NA; v_call: TRBV6-5; j_call: TRBJ1-4; cdr3_aa: CASSYVNRGNEKLFF; cdr3_nt: TGTGCCAGCAGTTATGTTAACAGGGGTAATGAAAAACTGTTTTTT
d_call: NA; clone_size: NA; v_call: TRBV19; j_call: TRBJ2-3; cdr3_aa: CASSKDAGLSTDTQYF; cdr3_nt: TGTGCCAGTTCTAAGGATGCTGGGTTATCCACAGATACGCAGTATTTT
d_call: NA; clone_size: NA; v_call: TRBV28; j_call: TRBJ1-2; cdr3_aa: CASSTVSRVTGGYTF; cdr3_nt: TGTGCCAGTTCGACAGTTTCGAGAGTAACGGGCGGCTACACCTTC
d_call: NA; clone_size: NA; v_call: TRBV5-1; j_call: TRBJ2-2; cdr3_aa: CASSLSREPNTGELFF; cdr3_nt: TGCGCCAGCAGCTTGAGTCGGGAGCCAAACACCGGGGAGCTGTTTTTT
d_call: NA; clone_size: NA; v_call: TRBV5-1; j_call: TRBJ1-6; cdr3_aa: CASSTSAGSVNSPLHF; cdr3_nt: TGCGCCAGCAGCACCAGTGCGGGAAGTGTGAATTCACCCCTCCACTTT
d_call: NA; clone_size: NA; v_call: TRBV29-1; j_call: TRBJ2-5; cdr3_aa: CSVSSPQVQETQYF; cdr3_nt: TGCAGCGTGAGTTCCCCCCAAGTCCAAGAGACCCAGTACTTC
d_call: NA; clone_size: NA; v_call: TRBV7-9; j_call: TRBJ2-5; cdr3_aa: CASSPYPPPGMDETQYF; cdr3_nt: TGTGCCAGCAGTCCCTACCCTCCCCCAGGGATGGATGAGACCCAGTACTTC
d_call: TRBD2; clone_size: NA; v_call: TRBV15; j_call: TRBJ2-7; cdr3_aa: CATAGGGSSYEQYF; cdr3_nt: TGTGCCACCGCGGGGGGTGGAAGCTCCTACGAGCAGTACTTC
d_call: NA; clone_size: NA; v_call: TRBV27; j_call: TRBJ1-5; cdr3_aa: CASSFGQGNQPQHF; cdr3_nt: TGTGCCAGCAGTTTCGGGCAGGGCAATCAGCCCCAGCATTTT
d_call: NA; clone_size: NA; v_call: TRBV9; j_call: TRBJ2-5; cdr3_aa: CASSPLGGGEAQYF; cdr3_nt: TGTGCCAGCAGCCCTTTGGGAGGGGGGGAGGCCCAGTACTTC
d_call: NA; clone_size: NA; v_call: TRBV2; j_call: TRBJ1-5; cdr3_aa: CASSEGRGVNQPQHF; cdr3_nt: TGTGCCAGCAGTGAAGGGCGGGGAGTCAATCAGCCCCAGCATTTT
d_call: NA; clone_size: NA; v_call: TRBV28; j_call: TRBJ2-7; cdr3_aa: CASSSRLPDRTYEQYF; cdr3_nt: TGTGCCAGCAGTTCCCGGCTCCCCGACAGAACCTACGAGCAGTACTTC
d_call: TRBD1; clone_size: NA; v_call: TRBV6-5; j_call: TRBJ1-5; cdr3_aa: CASSKRQGLHPQHF; cdr3_nt: TGTGCCAGCAGTAAGCGACAGGGTCTTCATCCCCAGCATTTT
d_call: NA; clone_size: NA; v_call: TRBV2; j_call: TRBJ1-5; cdr3_aa: CASSSFGGPSPQHF; cdr3_nt: TGTGCCAGCAGCTCCTTCGGGGGCCCTAGTCCCCAGCATTTT
d_call: NA; clone_size: NA; v_call: TRBV9; j_call: TRBJ2-7; cdr3_aa: CASSARGGPYEQYF; cdr3_nt: TGTGCCAGCAGCGCTAGGGGGGGTCCCTACGAGCAGTACTTC
d_call: TRBD2; clone_size: once; v_call: TRBV6-5; j_call: TRBJ2-1; cdr3_aa: CASSSDIAGGYNEQFF; cdr3_nt: TGTGCCAGCAGTTCCGATATAGCGGGGGGCTACAATGAGCAGTTCTTC
d_call: TRBD2; clone_size: NA; v_call: TRBV5-8; j_call: TRBJ2-3; cdr3_aa: CASIRQAGGPTDTQYF; cdr3_nt: TGTGCCAGCATCCGGCAAGCGGGAGGGCCTACAGATACGCAGTATTTT
d_call: NA; clone_size: NA; v_call: TRBV30; j_call: TRBJ2-7; cdr3_aa: CAWSALLNHPQTGYEQYF; cdr3_nt: TGTGCCTGGAGTGCACTATTGAATCACCCCCAAACAGGTTACGAGCAGTACTTC
d_call: NA; clone_size: once; v_call: TRBV4-1; j_call: TRBJ1-4; cdr3_aa: CASSQQGNEKLFF; cdr3_nt: TGCGCCAGCAGCCAACAGGGTAATGAAAAACTGTTTTTT
d_call: TRBD2; clone_size: NA; v_call: TRBV7-8; j_call: TRBJ2-7; cdr3_aa: CASSFTSGRYEQYF; cdr3_nt: TGTGCCAGCAGCTTTACTAGCGGGAGATACGAGCAGTACTTC
d_call: TRBD1; clone_size: NA; v_call: TRBV7-9; j_call: TRBJ1-4; cdr3_aa: CASSLGTGEAANEKLFF; cdr3_nt: TGTGCCAGCAGCTTGGGGACAGGGGAGGCGGCTAATGAAAAACTGTTTTTT
d_call: TRBD2; clone_size: NA; v_call: TRBV18; j_call: TRBJ2-3; cdr3_aa: CASSPPGLAGHTDTQYF; cdr3_nt: TGTGCCAGCTCACCACCGGGACTAGCGGGACACACAGATACGCAGTATTTT
d_call: NA; clone_size: once; v_call: TRBV21-1; j_call: TRBJ2-1; cdr3_aa: CASGAGGLFNYNEQFF; cdr3_nt: TGTGCCAGCGGGGCAGGGGGCCTCTTTAATTACAATGAGCAGTTCTTC
d_call: NA; clone_size: NA; v_call: TRBV10-3; j_call: TRBJ1-2; cdr3_aa: CAISAQTYGYTF; cdr3_nt: TGTGCCATCAGTGCACAGACATATGGCTACACCTTC
d_call: TRBD2; clone_size: NA; v_call: TRBV4-1; j_call: TRBJ2-7; cdr3_aa: CASSRVSGTSAYEQYF; cdr3_nt: TGCGCCAGCAGCCGAGTTTCCGGGACTAGCGCATACGAGCAGTACTTC